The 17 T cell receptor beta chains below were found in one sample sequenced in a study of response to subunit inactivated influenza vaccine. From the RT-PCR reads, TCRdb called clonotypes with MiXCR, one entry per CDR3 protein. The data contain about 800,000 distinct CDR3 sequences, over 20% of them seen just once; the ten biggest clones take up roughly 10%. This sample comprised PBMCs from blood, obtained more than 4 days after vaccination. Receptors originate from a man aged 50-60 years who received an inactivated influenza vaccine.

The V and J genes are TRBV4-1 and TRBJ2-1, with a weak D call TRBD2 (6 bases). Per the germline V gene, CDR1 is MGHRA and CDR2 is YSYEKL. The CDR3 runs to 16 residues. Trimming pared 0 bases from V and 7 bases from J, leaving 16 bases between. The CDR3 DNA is TGCGCCAGCAGCCAAGAGCAAGGGCTCGCGGGAAATGAGCAGTTCTTC. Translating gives CASSQEQGLAGNEQFF.

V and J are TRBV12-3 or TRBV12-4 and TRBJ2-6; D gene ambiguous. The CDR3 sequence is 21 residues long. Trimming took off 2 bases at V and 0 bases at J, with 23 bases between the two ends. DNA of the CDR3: TGTGCCAGCAGTTTATTTCTCTCCCCTGCACCCATCCCCTCTGGGGCCAACGTCCTGACTTTC. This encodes CASSLFLSPAPIPSGANVLTF.

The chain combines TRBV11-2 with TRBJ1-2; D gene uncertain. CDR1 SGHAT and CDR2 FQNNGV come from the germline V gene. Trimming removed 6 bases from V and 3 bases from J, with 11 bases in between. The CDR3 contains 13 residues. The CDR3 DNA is TGTGCCAGCAGGGAGCGACTTGACTATGGCTACACCTTC. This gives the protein CASRERLDYGYTF.

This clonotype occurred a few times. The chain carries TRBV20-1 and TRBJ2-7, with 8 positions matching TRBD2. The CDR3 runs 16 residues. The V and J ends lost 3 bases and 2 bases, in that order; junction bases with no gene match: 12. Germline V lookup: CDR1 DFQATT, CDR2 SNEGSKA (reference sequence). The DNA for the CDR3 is TGCAGTGCTAGTCCCTTTCGAGCGGGAGCACCCTACGAGCAGTACTTC. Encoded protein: CSASPFRAGAPYEQYF.

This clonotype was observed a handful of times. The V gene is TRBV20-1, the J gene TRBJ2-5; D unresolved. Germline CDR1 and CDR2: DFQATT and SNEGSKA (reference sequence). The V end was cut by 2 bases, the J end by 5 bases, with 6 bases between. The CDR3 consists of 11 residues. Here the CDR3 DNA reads TGCAGTGCTAGACCCCCGGAGACCCAGTACTTC. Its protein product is CSARPPETQYF.

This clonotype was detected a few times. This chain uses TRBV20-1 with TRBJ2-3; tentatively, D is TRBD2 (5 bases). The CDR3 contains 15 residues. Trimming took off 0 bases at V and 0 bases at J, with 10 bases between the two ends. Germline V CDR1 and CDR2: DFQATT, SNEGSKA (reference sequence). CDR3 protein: CSARDGGPSTDTQYF. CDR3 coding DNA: TGCAGTGCTAGAGATGGCGGGCCTAGCACAGATACGCAGTATTTT.

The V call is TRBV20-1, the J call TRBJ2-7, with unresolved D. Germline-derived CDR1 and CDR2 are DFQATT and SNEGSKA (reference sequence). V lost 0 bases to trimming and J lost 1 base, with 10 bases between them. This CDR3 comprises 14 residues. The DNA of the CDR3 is TGCAGTGCTAGAGATGTCGGATCTTCCTACGAGCAGTACTTC. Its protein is CSARDVGSSYEQYF.

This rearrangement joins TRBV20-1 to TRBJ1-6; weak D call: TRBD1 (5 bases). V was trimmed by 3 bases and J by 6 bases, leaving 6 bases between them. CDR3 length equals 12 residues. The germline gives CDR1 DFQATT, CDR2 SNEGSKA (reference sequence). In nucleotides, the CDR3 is TGCAGTGCTAGTGACAGTAATTCACCCCTCCACTTT. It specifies CSASDSNSPLHF.

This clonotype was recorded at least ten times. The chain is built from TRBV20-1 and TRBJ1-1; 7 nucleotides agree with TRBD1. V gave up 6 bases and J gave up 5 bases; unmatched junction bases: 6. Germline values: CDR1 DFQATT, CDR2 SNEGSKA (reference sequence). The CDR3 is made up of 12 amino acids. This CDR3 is CSATGTATEAFF. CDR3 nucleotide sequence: TGCAGTGCCACCGGGACAGCTACTGAAGCTTTCTTT.

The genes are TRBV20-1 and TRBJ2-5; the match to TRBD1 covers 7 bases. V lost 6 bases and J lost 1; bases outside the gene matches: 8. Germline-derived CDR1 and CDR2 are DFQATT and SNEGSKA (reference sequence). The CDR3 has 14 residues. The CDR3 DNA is TGCAGTGCCTACCAGGGACAGACCCAAGAGACCCAGTACTTC. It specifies CSAYQGQTQETQYF.

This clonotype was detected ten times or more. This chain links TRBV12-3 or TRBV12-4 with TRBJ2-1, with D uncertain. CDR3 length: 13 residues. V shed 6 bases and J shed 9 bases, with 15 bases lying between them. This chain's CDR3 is CASSLGLFTEQFF. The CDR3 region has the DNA TGTGCCAGCAGCCTTGGCCTCTTTACTGAGCAGTTCTTC.

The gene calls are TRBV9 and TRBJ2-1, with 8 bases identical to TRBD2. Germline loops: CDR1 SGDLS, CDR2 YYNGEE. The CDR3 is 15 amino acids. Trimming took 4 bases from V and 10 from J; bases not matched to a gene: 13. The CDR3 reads CASSIGTSGLREQFF. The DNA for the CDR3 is TGTGCCAGCAGCATCGGGACTAGTGGCCTCCGGGAGCAGTTCTTC.

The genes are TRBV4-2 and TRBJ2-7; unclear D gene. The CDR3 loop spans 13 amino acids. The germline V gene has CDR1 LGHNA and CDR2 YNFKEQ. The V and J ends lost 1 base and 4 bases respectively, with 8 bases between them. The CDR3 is CASSQGRQYEQYF. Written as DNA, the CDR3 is TGTGCCAGCAGCCAAGGTCGCCAGTACGAGCAGTACTTC.

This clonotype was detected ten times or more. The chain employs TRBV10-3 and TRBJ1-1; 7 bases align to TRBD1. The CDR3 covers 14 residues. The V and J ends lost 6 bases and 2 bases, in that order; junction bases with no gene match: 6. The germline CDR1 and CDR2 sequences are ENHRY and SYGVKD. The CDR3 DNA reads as TGTGCCATCAGGACCGGGACAGCAAACACTGAAGCTTTCTTT. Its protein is CAIRTGTANTEAFF.

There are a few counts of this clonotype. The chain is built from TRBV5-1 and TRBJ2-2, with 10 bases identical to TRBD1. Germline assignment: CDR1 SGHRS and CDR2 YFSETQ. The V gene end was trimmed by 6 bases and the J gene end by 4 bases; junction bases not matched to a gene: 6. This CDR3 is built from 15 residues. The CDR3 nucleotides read TGCGCCAGCAAGGTTTGGGACAGGGGCACCGGGGAGCTGTTTTTT. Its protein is CASKVWDRGTGELFF.

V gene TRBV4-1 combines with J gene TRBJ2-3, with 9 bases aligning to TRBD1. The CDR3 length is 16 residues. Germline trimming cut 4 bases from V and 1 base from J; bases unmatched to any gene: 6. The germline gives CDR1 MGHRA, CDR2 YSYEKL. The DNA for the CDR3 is TGCGCCAGCAGCCGAGGCGACAGGGGGGGCACAGATACGCAGTATTTT. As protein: CASSRGDRGGTDTQYF.

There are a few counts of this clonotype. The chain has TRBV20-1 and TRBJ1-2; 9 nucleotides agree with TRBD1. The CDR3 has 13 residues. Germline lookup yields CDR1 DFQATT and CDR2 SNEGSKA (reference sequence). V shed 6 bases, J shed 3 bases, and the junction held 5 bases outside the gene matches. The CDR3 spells CSAGTGTDYGYTF. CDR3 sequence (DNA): TGCAGTGCGGGGACAGGGACTGACTATGGCTACACCTTC.